The 29 T cell receptor beta chains reported below all come from one sample, sequenced in a study of blood T cells in healthy people across ages (dated by TCRdb to 2015 to 2017). Library creation used 5' RACE. A second roughly 7 to 11 cycle PCR used a sample-barcoded 5' primer and a J-beta primer mix. TCRdb applied fastp at Q25 and MiXCR to the public reads, then kept only in-frame beta chains. Rows merge per CDR3 protein into single entries with the most common DNA and genes. Present in this sample are fewer than 2 million distinct CDR3 sequences, roughly two fifths of which were seen just once. The top ten constitute roughly 23% of the sample. Sample: blood. Receptors were obtained from a human donor in good health.

The V and J genes are TRBV4-2 and TRBJ2-7, with D unclear. The CDR3 is 15 amino acids. Germline V lookup: CDR1 LGHNA, CDR2 YNFKEQ. Trimming stripped 0 bases from V and 4 bases from J, with 13 bases between. CDR3: CASSQEGHLQYEQYF. CDR3 nucleotide sequence: TGTGCCAGCAGCCAAGAAGGCCACCTACAATACGAGCAGTACTTC.

The V gene is TRBV11-2, the J gene TRBJ2-7; D uncertain. Germline values: CDR1 SGHAT, CDR2 FQNNGV. The CDR3 runs 13 residues. Trimming left V 1 base short and J 7 bases short, with 11 bases between. The CDR3: CASSLGRPEEQYF. The CDR3 nucleotides are TGTGCCAGCAGCTTAGGTAGGCCAGAAGAGCAGTACTTC. Complete variable domain (other parts from reference TRBV11-2 and TRBJ2-7): EAGVAQSPRYKIIEKRQSVAFWCNPISGHATLYWYQQILGQGPKLLIQFQNNGVVDDSQLPKDRFSAERLKGVDSTLKIQPAKLEDSAVYLCASSLGRPEEQYFGPGTRLTVT.

V and J are TRBV2 and TRBJ1-1; unclear D gene. The CDR3 runs to 14 residues. In germline, CDR1 is SNHLY, CDR2 FYNNEI. The ends were cut back, 4 bases at V and 1 base at J, with 10 bases in the middle. DNA of the CDR3: TGTGCCAGCAGTGTCCCGAAGGGGAACACTGAAGCTTTCTTT. Its translation: CASSVPKGNTEAFF.

This clonotype was observed a handful of times. The V and J genes are TRBV6-2 or TRBV6-3 and TRBJ2-7; D gene uncertain. The germline V gene has CDR1 MNHEY and CDR2 SVGEGT. There are 12 residues in the CDR3. Trimming cost V 2 bases and J 4 bases, with 6 bases left between them. CDR3 coding DNA: TGTGCCAGCAGTTACCGCATATACGAGCAGTACTTC. Its translation: CASSYRIYEQYF.

V usage is TRBV12-3 or TRBV12-4 and J usage is TRBJ1-4, with D possibly TRBD1 on 6 matching bases. The V gene lost 6 bases and the J gene lost 5 bases, with 16 bases spanning the gap. The CDR3 length is 15 residues. The CDR3 spells CASRPGWDMNEKLFF. The CDR3 coding sequence is TGTGCCAGCAGGCCAGGGTGGGACATGAATGAAAAACTGTTTTTT.

There are a few counts of this clonotype. V gene TRBV20-1 combines with J gene TRBJ2-7; D is ambiguous. The length of the CDR3 is 13 residues. The germline V gene has CDR1 DFQATT and CDR2 SNEGSKA (reference sequence). Between the trimmed V and J ends, which lost 1 base and 0 bases, there was a span of 7 bases. The CDR3, as DNA: TGCAGTGCTAGAGTTACAGTCTCCTACGAGCAGTACTTC. It encodes CSARVTVSYEQYF.

This chain uses TRBV5-1 with TRBJ1-2; TRBD1 is a possible D gene (5 bases). V gave up 0 bases and J gave up 4 bases, with 10 bases separating them. This CDR3 spans 14 amino acids. Germline V gene lookup returns CDR1 SGHRS and CDR2 YFSETQ. CDR3 nucleotide sequence: TGCGCCAGCAGCTTGGGGGACGGTTCCTATGGCTACACCTTC. Translated, it gives CASSLGDGSYGYTF.

There are many counts of this clonotype. CDR3 sequence: CASSLVEEETQYF. The DNA of the CDR3 is TGTGCCAGCAGCTTGGTAGAGGAAGAGACCCAGTACTTC. J is TRBJ2-5 and V is TRBV5-6, with D unresolved. Between the trimmed V and J ends, which lost 0 bases and 3 bases, there was a span of 6 bases. The germline V gene has CDR1 SGHDT and CDR2 YYEEEE. The CDR3 contains 13 residues.

This clonotype was counted between two and nine times. A junction end diverges from the germline sequence, so it may reflect a read error. The chain is built from TRBV7-2 and TRBJ2-5; weak D call: TRBD1 (6 bases). The CDR3 runs to 14 residues. Germline CDR1 is SGHTA and CDR2 is FQGNSA. CDR3 sequence (DNA): TGTGCCAGCAGTCAAGGGGGTCGTCAAGGGACCCAGTACTTC. Translation: CASSQGGRQGTQYF.

This clonotype was seen a few times. Here the CDR3 reads CASSSPRGAGEQYF. Written as DNA, the CDR3 is TGTGCCAGCAGTTCCCCACGGGGGGCGGGAGAGCAGTACTTC. The rearrangement links TRBV28 to TRBJ2-7; perhaps TRBD2 as D (7 bases). Germline V gene lookup returns CDR1 MDHEN and CDR2 SYDVKM. The V and J ends lost 4 bases and 7 bases respectively, with 17 bases between them. The CDR3 sequence is 14 residues long.

V is TRBV12-5 and J is TRBJ2-3; maybe TRBD1 (5 bases). V dropped 8 bases and J dropped 2 bases, with 8 bases sitting between them. Germline-derived CDR1 and CDR2 are LGHNT and FRNRAP. The CDR3 is made up of 12 amino acids. The chain's CDR3 is CASKGSTDTQYF. The CDR3 DNA is TGTGCTAGTAAGGGGTCCACAGATACGCAGTATTTT.

The chain recombines TRBV7-2 with TRBJ2-1; no firm D call. The CDR3 is 16 amino acids. CDR1 SGHTA and CDR2 FQGNSA come from the germline V gene. Trimming removed 1 base from V and 10 bases from J, with 20 bases in between. CDR3: CASSLEASSLGGEQFF. The DNA of the CDR3 is TGTGCCAGCAGCTTAGAGGCAAGCAGCCTGGGCGGAGAGCAGTTCTTC.

The chain employs TRBV7-2 and TRBJ2-3, with a tentative D call TRBD1 (5 bases). Trimming took off 7 bases at V and 1 base at J, with 9 bases between the two ends. The CDR3 totals 13 residues. Germline CDR1 reads SGHTA; CDR2 reads FQGNSA. CDR3 sequence: CASTKGRTDTQYF. The CDR3, as DNA: TGTGCCAGCACGAAGGGGCGCACAGATACGCAGTATTTT.

This clonotype occurred once. The chain combines TRBV4-2 with TRBJ2-3; D is ambiguous. The ends were cut back, 8 bases at V and 2 bases at J, with 17 bases in the middle. The germline CDR1 and CDR2 sequences are LGHNA and YNFKEQ. The CDR3 has 15 amino acids. The CDR3: CASGFGTTFTDTQYF. DNA for the CDR3: TGTGCCAGCGGGTTCGGTACCACCTTCACAGATACGCAGTATTTT.

The sample holds a few counts of this clonotype. The J gene is TRBJ1-2, the V gene TRBV24-1; TRBD1 is a possible D gene (5 bases). In germline, CDR1 is KGHDR, CDR2 SFDVKD. V was pared by 4 bases and J by 4 bases, with 9 bases between. CDR3 size: 13 residues. CDR3 amino acids: CATSEGRAYGYTF. CDR3 DNA sequence: TGTGCCACCAGTGAGGGCAGGGCCTATGGCTACACCTTC.

The chain is built from TRBV5-5 and TRBJ1-1; D is uncertain. Trimming removed 2 bases at V and 0 bases at J, with 8 bases between. The germline gives CDR1 SGHKS, CDR2 YYEKEE (reference sequence). The CDR3 has 14 amino acids. The CDR3 nucleotides read TGTGCCAGCAGCTTCTACAGCATGAACACTGAAGCTTTCTTT. This sequence encodes CASSFYSMNTEAFF.

This clonotype was detected only a few times. The chain has TRBV12-3 or TRBV12-4 and TRBJ2-5; weak D call: TRBD2 (6 bases). With 5 bases removed from V and 0 bases from J, the gap between germline ends came to 16 bases. The CDR3 has 16 residues. CDR3 sequence: CASSPPGRRYQETQYF. CDR3 nucleotides: TGTGCCAGCAGTCCCCCGGGGAGGAGGTACCAAGAGACCCAGTACTTC.

This clonotype was counted only a few times. V usage is TRBV7-2 and J usage is TRBJ1-2, with D perhaps matching TRBD1 (5 bases). The CDR3 length is 15 residues. Trimming pared 5 bases from V and 0 bases from J, leaving 13 bases between. Germline V gene sequence: CDR1 SGHTA, CDR2 FQGNSA. The DNA of the CDR3 is TGTGCCAGCAGCCGAGGGCAGGGCCCTAACTATGGCTACACCTTC. It translates to CASSRGQGPNYGYTF.

Ten or more counts support this clonotype. This chain uses TRBV4-3 with TRBJ2-7; D is possibly TRBD1 or TRBD2 (5 bases each). The CDR3 totals 19 residues. The V gene lost 0 bases and the J gene lost 1 base, with 22 bases spanning the gap. The V gene's germline CDR1 is LGHNA and CDR2 YSLEER. The CDR3 DNA sequence: TGCGCCAGCAGCCAAGATTTAGTCGGGTCGGGGCAGGCGTCCTACGAGCAGTACTTC. This codes for CASSQDLVGSGQASYEQYF.

The V gene is TRBV29-1, the J gene TRBJ1-4; maybe TRBD1 (5 bases). The CDR3 sequence is 13 residues long. Germline values: CDR1 SQVTM, CDR2 ANQGSEA. The V end lost 4 bases, the J end lost 7 bases, and 13 bases lay between the germline ends. In nucleotides, the CDR3 is TGCAGCGTTGCCAAGGGGCTGGGTGAAAAACTGTTTTTT. This gives the protein CSVAKGLGEKLFF.

This clonotype was recorded at least ten times. The chain couples TRBV10-3 to TRBJ2-5; 7 bases match TRBD1. The junction had 10 bases not matched to a gene; V was cut back by 6 bases and J by 3 bases. CDR3 length: 15 residues. CDR1 is ENHRY, CDR2 SYGVKD, per germline. DNA of the CDR3: TGTGCCATCAGCCCCGGACAGGCTAAAAAAGAGACCCAGTACTTC. Translating gives CAISPGQAKKETQYF.

This clonotype was counted only a few times. The chain recombines TRBV20-1 with TRBJ2-5; TRBD1 agrees at 7 bases. The germline gives CDR1 DFQATT, CDR2 SNEGSKA (reference sequence). The junction had 14 bases not matched to a gene; V was cut back by 0 bases and J by 1 base. The CDR3 extends over 18 amino acids. The DNA for the CDR3 is TGCAGTGCTAGAGACCCCAGGGGGAACTACCCTCTCCAAGAGACCCAGTACTTC. Translating it yields CSARDPRGNYPLQETQYF.

The sample holds a few counts of this clonotype. The chain has TRBV7-3 and TRBJ2-3; 8 bases are shared with TRBD2. From germline, CDR1 is SGHTA and CDR2 FQGTGA. Losses at the gene ends were 1 base for V and 0 bases for J; bases not matched to a gene: 6. The CDR3 is 17 amino acids. DNA for the CDR3: TGTGCCAGCAGCTTAATCACACGGGGGGGGAGCACAGATACGCAGTATTTT. Encoded protein: CASSLITRGGSTDTQYF.

This clonotype has just a few counts. The chain is built from TRBV29-1 and TRBJ2-3, with 11 bases matching TRBD2. Germline loops: CDR1 SQVTM, CDR2 ANQGSEA. V dropped 4 bases and J dropped 6; count of bases not matched to a gene: 9. This CDR3 has 15 amino acids. The CDR3 spells CSVGLVAGGPDTQYF. CDR3 coding DNA: TGCAGCGTTGGGCTTGTAGCGGGGGGGCCGGATACGCAGTATTTT.

The J gene is TRBJ2-1, the V gene TRBV7-9, with D possibly matching TRBD2 (6 bases). The CDR3 has 16 residues. Trimming took 1 base from V and 5 from J, leaving 15 bases between them. Germline V gene data show CDR1 as SEHNR and CDR2 as FQNEAQ (reference sequence). The CDR3 protein is CASSLVGTDVDNEQFF. The CDR3, as DNA: TGTGCCAGCAGCTTAGTCGGGACTGACGTAGACAATGAGCAGTTCTTC.

The chain recombines TRBV6-5 with TRBJ1-3; D unclear. Per germline, CDR1 MNHEY and CDR2 SVGAGI. V lost 0 bases and J lost 0, with 24 bases in between. This CDR3 has 21 residues. The CDR3 DNA reads TGTGCCAGCAGTTACTCGACTGGAGGACTTGGCTCTCGGAGCTCTGGAAACACCATATATTTT. It specifies CASSYSTGGLGSRSSGNTIYF.

This clonotype has only a few counts. The rearrangement joins TRBV27 to TRBJ1-2, with D possibly matching TRBD1 (6 bases). The CDR3 covers 13 residues. V was cut by 3 bases and J by 7 bases, with 12 bases left in between. The germline V gene has CDR1 MNHEY and CDR2 SMNVEV (reference sequence). The chain's CDR3 is CASSLFPRGGYTF. DNA for the CDR3: TGTGCCAGCAGTTTGTTCCCCAGGGGTGGCTACACCTTC.

J is TRBJ2-3 and V is TRBV4-1; 7 nucleotides agree with TRBD2. Per germline, CDR1 MGHRA and CDR2 YSYEKL. Losses at the gene ends were 5 bases for V and 4 bases for J; bases not matched to a gene: 6. The CDR3 is made up of 14 amino acids. This CDR3 reads CASSNRLAPDTQYF. Written as DNA, the CDR3 is TGCGCCAGCAGCAATAGACTAGCCCCAGATACGCAGTATTTT.

This clonotype was counted between two and nine times. The genes are TRBV12-3 or TRBV12-4 and TRBJ2-1, with 9 bases aligning to TRBD1. V dropped 9 bases and J dropped 1; count of bases not matched to a gene: 13. The CDR3 extends over 17 amino acids. CDR3 amino acids: CASRDGQGTISYNEQFF. CDR3 coding DNA: TGTGCCAGTCGAGACGGACAGGGGACGATTTCCTACAATGAGCAGTTCTTC.